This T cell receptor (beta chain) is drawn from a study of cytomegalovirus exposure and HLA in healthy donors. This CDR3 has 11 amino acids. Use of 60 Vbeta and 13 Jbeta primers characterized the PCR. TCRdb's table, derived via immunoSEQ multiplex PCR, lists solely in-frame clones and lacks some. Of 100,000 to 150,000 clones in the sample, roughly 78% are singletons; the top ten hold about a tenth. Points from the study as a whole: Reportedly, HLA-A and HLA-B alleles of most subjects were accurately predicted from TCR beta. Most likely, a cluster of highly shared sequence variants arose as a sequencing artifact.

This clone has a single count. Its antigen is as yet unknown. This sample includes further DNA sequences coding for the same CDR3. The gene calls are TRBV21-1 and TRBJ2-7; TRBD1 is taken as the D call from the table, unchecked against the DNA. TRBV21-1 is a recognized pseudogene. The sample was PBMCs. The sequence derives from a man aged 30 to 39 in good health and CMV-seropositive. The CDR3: CATPQGYEQYF. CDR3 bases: TGTGCCACCCCTCAGGGGTACGAGCAGTACTTC.